This TCR beta chain stems from a study of cytomegalovirus exposure and HLA in healthy donors (dated by TCRdb to the late 2010s). Concerning the study at large: An earlier analysis of 587 of the donors reported about 300 Gb of sequence data and about 120 million unique TCR beta sequences obtained from some 200 million T cells. An early release that covered roughly 600 HLA-typed donors contained around 330 gigabases of sequencing data and 70 million to 100 million unique TCR sequences. Of the roughly 400 genotyped donors, 80% to 90% were placed in the genetic ancestry cluster associated with self-reported Caucasian donors. The study was designed to test whether signatures of past pathogen exposure could be identified by cataloging public T cell receptors. The study profiled the T cell repertoires of 500 to 800 subjects by immunosequencing and related them to cytomegalovirus serostatus. Besides the first cohort of around 670 subjects, a separate validation cohort made up of around 120 different subjects was used. High-throughput TCR immunosequencing, statistical association of individual TCRs with disease status, and machine learning were combined to predict cytomegalovirus infection status. A later analysis re-examined previously published TCR beta repertoires from more than 600 donors and added high-resolution HLA genotyping to investigate patterns of TCR occurrence. The later analysis used no new phenotypic data to find candidate immune exposures, relying instead on TCR beta sequences and their occurrence across donors. An earlier analysis of more than 450 of the donors used high-throughput TCR beta sequencing to judge whether each TCR beta V gene segment behaved as functional or pseudogenic. Donor age, sex, ethnicity and CMV serostatus were collected together with the repertoire data. A later genetic analysis took genome-wide SNP genotypes for about 55% of the roughly 670 donors and used that subset as a discovery cohort. Every repertoire in the discovery cohort had been generated on one and the same sequencing platform. Both class I and class II loci were covered by HLA typing, at four-digit resolution. Typing coverage differed by locus: A, B, C, DRB1 and DQB1 were typed in about 620-640 donors, DQA1 in 522, DPA1 in some 570, and DPB1 in just under 490. Five DR-DQ haplotypes were handled as single units for association and clustering because linkage in the cohort was strong. On average, about 200,000 unique TCR beta nucleotide sequences were sequenced per donor among about 400 genotyped donors of the cohort, with roughly 19% of those sequences being non-productive.

The cohort consisted of hundreds of healthy bone marrow donors. Cohort members were all nominally healthy when sampled, although unrecorded immune exposures were likely present. The donor tested CMV seropositive, placing the donor among the roughly 300 seropositive members of the cohort. Every donor gave a peripheral blood sample, and the peripheral blood mononuclear cells from that sample were used for TCR beta sequencing. The Qiagen DNeasy Blood Extraction Kit was used to extract genomic DNA from the blood cell samples. A distance of 12 bases separates the germline ends of V and J, which lose 4 bases and 0 bases respectively. Based on the germline V gene, the CDR1 and CDR2 sequences are MGHRA and YSYEKL. The CDR3 starts with the cysteine, ends with the phenylalanine, and has 15 residues. CDR3 DNA only is kept here, 45 bases in frame from base 1. This clone was counted between two and nine times. Its antigen is still unknown. No much larger clonotype is one base removed from it; base qualities were not supplied.

Findings and caveats that apply to the study as a whole: A cluster of highly shared sequence variants was judged likely to represent a technical artifact of the sequencing pipeline. A further reported finding was that TCR beta sequences accurately predicted the HLA-A and HLA-B alleles for most subjects in the first cohort. The authors suggested that the approach could potentially be extended to other disease states and immunological phenotypes. Some IMGT-functional V segments, including TRBV6-2 and TRBV6-3, could not be told apart with the 87-base-pair reads, so those segments were excluded. Because HLA typing was missing for some donors at each locus, association tests included only the typed subset. A later genetic analysis reported fewer N-insertions in productive TCRs among donors in an Asian-associated ancestry cluster than the 666-donor mean. A later analysis found that most CMV-associated TCR beta chains appeared HLA-restricted, with HLA associations seemingly driven largely by CMV exposure. Roughly uniform sequencing depth across donors was assumed in presence/absence analyses, although this assumption may not hold. Immune exposure information for the cohort was limited to CMV serostatus. According to a later analysis, TCR association rates differed among HLA loci, with DRB1 alleles showing the most associated TCRs and HLA-C alleles showing the fewest. In a later analysis, HLA-associated TCR beta chains showed more clonal expansion and lower generation probabilities than non-associated chains that were equally common. A total of fewer than 200 TCR beta chains were listed by the study as associated with cytomegalovirus. Strong co-occurrence of HLA alleles, especially DR and DQ, made assigning TCR associations to individual alleles difficult. Several of the top co-occurrence clusters appeared to be linked to parvovirus B19, influenza, CMV and Epstein-Barr virus, according to a later analysis. Most TCR sequences were seen in very few donors, while some public TCRs were found in many individuals. Correlated functional status among segregating V segments might be attributable to linkage disequilibrium, but an unknown experimental factor could not be ruled out. A later analysis associated 15,000 or so TCR beta sequences with specific HLA alleles at a false discovery rate of 0.05. An earlier analysis of approximately 590 of the donors showed that most TCR beta V segments appeared in productive rearrangements either about 87% or about 30% of the time, which broadly matched IMGT annotations. In vitro tests confirmed that a few of the cytomegalovirus-associated TCR beta chains recognize cytomegalovirus antigens. The cohort was sequenced for TCR beta chains only, and without alpha or paired-chain data the features that could be detected were limited. In both the original and validation cohorts, the classifier was reported to diagnose cytomegalovirus status with high specificity and sensitivity. V-gene and J-gene trimming of TCR beta chains was associated with a missense DCLRE1C variant in a later genetic analysis, and the association was replicated in an independent cohort. The earlier analysis of 450 to 700 of the donors excluded roughly 16 rarely observed V segments, including chromosome 9 orphons, because counts were too low.

The library was prepared using the immunoSEQ multiplex PCR assay. For the multiplex PCR, a mixture combining 60 forward primers for TCR Vbeta segments and 13 reverse primers for TCR Jbeta segments was used. Amplification of the CDR3 region of rearranged TCR beta genes was performed with a multiplex PCR assay on genomic DNA. The amplified TCR beta libraries were sequenced on the Illumina HiSeq System as 87-base-pair reads. The original pipeline was this. In a later analysis, roughly 80 million unique TCR beta chains were counted across the roughly 610 repertoires, and roughly 11 million of these chains were shared by at least two donors. To remove PCR and sequencing errors, raw reads were error-corrected and collapsed into unique sequences using a nearest-neighbor algorithm that merged closely related sequences. To assign V, D and J gene segments, CDR3 sequences were aligned to IMGT reference sequences. For a sequence to be retained, at least a six-nucleotide match to both a V gene segment and a J gene segment was required. A rearrangement was called productive if the CDR3 had no stop codons and remained in frame with V and J, and every other rearrangement was called non-productive. Following IMGT convention, CDR3 was defined as the stretch from the second conserved V-encoded cysteine up to the conserved J-encoded phenylalanine. The earlier analysis of some 550 of the donors excluded any sequence lacking an unambiguous match to a single V gene segment. In an earlier analysis of approximately 610 of the donors, V segments were called functional above 56.7% productive rearrangements and were called segregating when the between-donor standard deviation exceeded 5%. A statistical classification framework was built for diagnosing cytomegalovirus status from the catalog of TCR beta chain sequences. In a later analysis, V and J genes were assigned by comparing TCR nucleotide sequences against IMGT/GENE-DB human TR gene sequences. Using the TCRdist pipeline, a later analysis assigned CDR3 sequences along with most-parsimonious VDJ recombination scenarios. In a later analysis, each TCR beta chain was defined by its CDR3 amino acid sequence together with its V-gene family, and reads without a unique V-gene family were excluded. As a way to deal with suspected cross-contamination and a sequencing artifact, a later analysis dropped 450 to 600 nucleotide sequences that were highly shared and had low generation probability. A later analysis calculated a clonal expansion index for each public chain from normalized within-repertoire ranks of inferred template counts. In a later analysis, generation probabilities were computed using a VDJ recombination model fitted to out-of-frame rearrangements, and the results were checked against IGoR. In a later analysis, hypergeometric tests were used to score TCR-TCR, TCR-HLA and TCR-CMV co-occurrence, with a repertoire-size bias correction applied to TCR pairs. In a later analysis, false discovery rates were estimated by permuting HLA or CMV assignments 20 times. In a later analysis, co-occurring TCRs were grouped using DBSCAN, with TCRdist sequence similarity added in when clustering inside HLA-allele-positive subsets. For co-occurrence clustering, repertoires with fewer than 30,000 or more than 120,000 public chains were excluded, along with 4 to 6 repertoires with anomalous nucleotide sharing. Drawn from immuneACCESS, this table holds only the in-frame rearrangements with V and J called that TCRdb kept. Clones are partly lost; checked studies trace under half to an unresolved V gene and leave the rest unexplained. V and J calls plus clone size are reproduced from that table; the DNA served to infer D and trimming. This sample gives about 170,000 clones in total; around 76% of them show up just once. In total, the top ten clones hold about 2.1% of the sample.

This TCR came from a woman in her thirties in good health and CMV-seropositive. Sequenced input: PBMCs. The rearrangement joined TRBV4-1 to TRBJ1-1; TRBD1 is a weak D gene call, 6 bases matching. The CDR3 in this case is CASSPMGHLNTEAFF. The bases are TGCGCCAGCAGCCCGATGGGACACCTGAACACTGAAGCTTTCTTT.